This T cell receptor beta chain appears in the sequencing data of a study of cytomegalovirus exposure and HLA in healthy donors. Notes on the study in general: From TCR beta sequences, most subjects' HLA-A and HLA-B alleles were reportedly predicted accurately. A later analysis showed TCR association rates differing by HLA locus, peaking at DRB1 and lowest at HLA-C. The study labeled 150 to 200 TCR beta chains cytomegalovirus-associated.

The PCR was carried out with 60 Vbeta primers and 13 Jbeta primers. Sequenced by immunoSEQ multiplex PCR; TCRdb stores in-frame clones only, minus some. The table has 100,000 to 120,000 clones, roughly three quarters seen once. The CDR3 length is 14 residues. The V and J ends lost 4 bases and 4 bases respectively, with 12 bases between them. From germline, CDR1 is MGHDK and CDR2 SYGVNS. As to this clone: The antigen is unknown.

The sample consisted of PBMCs. The sequence came from a male donor in good health and CMV-seronegative. This chain uses TRBV25-1 with TRBJ2-3; D uncertain. CDR3 DNA: TGTGCCAGCAGTGGGTGGAGCGCTGCAGATACGCAGTATTTT. Translating gives CASSGWSAADTQYF.